The 30 T cell receptor beta chains below come from one sample, sequenced in a study of read filtering for tumor transcriptome and immune sequencing. From 300 to 400 ng of RNA, a library with molecular barcoded alpha/delta and beta/gamma adaptors was made. TCRdb itself ran the reads through MiXCR, one entry per CDR3 protein. The sample carries around 140,000 distinct CDR3 sequences, roughly an eighth recorded once. The source material was a population of CD138-negative cells sorted from bone marrow. These receptors all stem from a donor aged 40 or older with multiple myeloma.

This clonotype was seen at least ten times. This chain joins TRBV20-1 and TRBJ2-7; TRBD1 matches at 7 bases. CDR1 and CDR2 (germline): DFQATT, SNEGSKA (reference sequence). The CDR3 is made up of 13 amino acids. Trimming cost V 4 bases and J 5 bases; bases outside gene matches: 8. The CDR3, as DNA: TGCAGTGCTACGGGACAGTCCTTCCACGAGCAGTACTTC. This translates into CSATGQSFHEQYF.

This clonotype was recorded many times. This chain uses TRBV13 with TRBJ2-7; possible D gene TRBD1, 5 bases. V was clipped by 6 bases and J by 5 bases, with 23 bases between them. The CDR3 totals 16 residues. From germline, CDR1 is PRHDT and CDR2 FYEKMQ (reference sequence). The CDR3: CASSRSLGREGHEQYF. The CDR3, as DNA: TGTGCCAGCAGTCGGAGCTTGGGCAGGGAAGGCCACGAGCAGTACTTC. The full variable domain, with the rest looked up from reference TRBV13 and TRBJ2-7, is AAGVIQSPRHLIKEKRETATLKCYPIPRHDTVYWYQQGPGQDPQFLISFYEKMQSDKGSIPDRFSAQQFSDYHSELNMSSLELGDSALYFCASSRSLGREGHEQYFGPGTRLTVT.

This clonotype was seen repeatedly, ten times or more. The V and J genes are TRBV20-1 and TRBJ1-1; D gene unclear. The CDR3 extends over 14 amino acids. The ends were cut back, 7 bases at V and 4 bases at J, with 19 bases in the middle. CDR1 DFQATT and CDR2 SNEGSKA come from the germline V gene (reference sequence). The chain's CDR3 is CSGSPLGPSTEAFF. In DNA, the CDR3 is TGCAGTGGTAGCCCCTTAGGGCCCTCCACTGAAGCTTTCTTT.

This chain links TRBV20-1 with TRBJ1-6, with TRBD1 matching 7 bases. Germline V CDR1 and CDR2: DFQATT, SNEGSKA (reference sequence). The CDR3 is made up of 14 amino acids. V was clipped by 1 base and J by 8 bases; unmatched bases: 5. CDR3 DNA: TGCAGTGCTAGAGCAGGGGGATTTGATTCACCCCTCCACTTT. Translation: CSARAGGFDSPLHF.

Comment on this clonotype: This is likely a read error, given that the CDR3 carries no conserved phenylalanine or tryptophan at its end. The chain uses TRBV30 and TRBJ1-1; possible D gene TRBD1, 5 bases. The V gene's germline CDR1 is GTSNPN and CDR2 SVGIG (reference sequence). The CDR3 is made up of 14 amino acids. The V and J ends lost 0 bases and 5 bases respectively, with 13 bases between them. The CDR3 is CAWSVLGEETEAFS. The CDR3 nucleotides read TGTGCCTGGAGTGTACTAGGGGAAGAAACTGAAGCTTTCTCT.

This clonotype was recorded many times. CDR3 sequence (DNA): TGTGCCAGCAGTACCCGAGGCATCGCAGATACGCAGTATTTT. Translation gives CASSTRGIADTQYF. The chain joins TRBV11-3 to TRBJ2-3; unclear D gene. This CDR3 comprises 14 residues. Deletions cut 6 bases from V and 4 bases from J, with 14 bases between. Looked up from germline, CDR1 is SGHNT and CDR2 is YENEEA. The whole variable domain, filled in from reference TRBV11-3 and TRBJ2-3, reads EAGVVQSPRYKIIEKKQPVAFWCNPISGHNTLYWYLQNLGQGPELLIRYENEEAVDDSQLPKDRFSAERLKGVDSTLKIQPAELGDSAVYLCASSTRGIADTQYFGPGTRLTVL.

Comment on this clonotype: This may come from a read error, since a much larger clone is one base off. The gene calls are TRBV20-1 and TRBJ2-7; TRBD2 agrees at 8 bases. From germline, CDR1 is DFQATT and CDR2 SNEGSKA (reference sequence). The CDR3 is 15 residues long. The CDR3 reads CGARDVLAGNYEQYF. In DNA form, the CDR3 reads TGCGGTGCTAGAGATGTTCTAGCGGGCAACTACGAGCAGTACTTC.

V usage is TRBV30 and J usage is TRBJ1-2; TRBD1 is a possible D gene (5 bases). V lost 5 bases and J 10 bases, leaving 35 bases between the germline ends. From germline, CDR1 is GTSNPN and CDR2 SVGIG (reference sequence). CDR3 length equals 18 residues. DNA of the CDR3: TGTGCCTGGGTTCCCCGGGGGATATGGAGGCTCAGTGGAGCTGACTACACCTTC. Amino acids: CAWVPRGIWRLSGADYTF.

This clonotype was seen a few times. At one of its ends the junction is not consistent with the germline gene, which may arise from a read error. The V gene is TRBV5-1, the J gene TRBJ2-1; 11 nucleotides match TRBD2. The CDR3 consists of 16 residues. Looked up from germline, CDR1 is SGHRS and CDR2 is YFSETQ. The CDR3 DNA follows: TGCGCCAGCAGCTTGGGGATTAGCGGGAGGGCGAATGAGCGGTTCTTC. Residues: CASSLGISGRANERFF.

This clonotype was recorded many times. The chain employs TRBV10-3 and TRBJ1-1; D unclear. Germline V gene data show CDR1 as ENHRY and CDR2 as SYGVKD. CDR3 length: 12 amino acids. Trimming took 10 bases from V and 1 from J, leaving 10 bases between them. The CDR3 is CATWTPNTEAFF. In DNA, the CDR3 is TGTGCCACCTGGACGCCGAACACTGAAGCTTTCTTT.

This clonotype was counted ten times or more. The genes are TRBV11-2 and TRBJ2-7, with TRBD1 as a possible D gene (5 bases). The CDR3 contains 16 residues. Trimming stripped 1 base from V and 5 bases from J, with 18 bases between. The germline V gene has CDR1 SGHAT and CDR2 FQNNGV. CDR3 residues: CASSLVQGLVGDEQYF. Here the CDR3 DNA reads TGTGCCAGCAGCTTAGTCCAGGGCCTCGTTGGGGACGAGCAGTACTTC.

The V and J genes are TRBV9 and TRBJ2-5; no firm D call. V was shortened by 2 bases and J by 7 bases, with 15 bases between the two germline ends. Germline CDR1 SGDLS, CDR2 YYNGEE. The CDR3 has 14 residues. The CDR3 reads CASSVSWPFGTQYF. The CDR3 nucleotides read TGTGCCAGCAGCGTCTCGTGGCCCTTCGGGACCCAGTACTTC. Variable domain in full (rest from reference TRBV9 and TRBJ2-5): DSGVTQTPKHLITATGQRVTLRCSPRSGDLSVYWYQQSLDQGLQFLIQYYNGEERAKGNILERFSAQQFPDLHSELNLSSLELGDSALYFCASSVSWPFGTQYFGPGTRLLVL.

This clonotype was recorded at least ten times. This chain joins TRBV7-9 and TRBJ2-7; D may be TRBD2 (6 bases). CDR1 is SEHNR, CDR2 FQNEAQ, per germline (reference sequence). The CDR3 runs to 12 residues. V shed 10 bases and J shed 2 bases, with 12 bases lying between them. In nucleotides, the CDR3 is TGTGCCACGAGCGGGTATCCCTACGAGCAGTACTTC. Translation: CATSGYPYEQYF.

This clonotype was observed many times. This chain links TRBV6-5 with TRBJ2-7, with 7 bases fitting TRBD1. Germline CDR1 MNHEY, CDR2 SVGAGI. The V segment lost 6 bases and the J segment 1 base; nucleotides outside the gene matches: 3. This CDR3 has 13 amino acids. DNA for the CDR3: TGTGCCAGCAGCTGGGGACAGTCCTACGAGCAGTACTTC. It is translated as CASSWGQSYEQYF.

On this clonotype itself: A single base separates this from a much larger clone, so it may be a read error. Because the CDR3 is missing its conserved closing phenylalanine or tryptophan, this is likely a read error. The chain carries TRBV29-1 and TRBJ2-7; TRBD2 aligns across 11 bases. V gave up 4 bases and J gave up 3 bases; unmatched junction bases: 2. Germline-derived CDR1 and CDR2 are SQVTM and ANQGSEA. The CDR3 runs 13 residues. CDR3 sequence: CSVGLAGYYEQYL. DNA of the CDR3: TGCAGCGTTGGACTAGCGGGGTACTACGAGCAGTACCTC.

This clonotype was picked up many times. This chain joins TRBV11-2 and TRBJ1-2, with TRBD1 as a possible D gene (6 bases). Germline lookup yields CDR1 SGHAT and CDR2 FQNNGV. Trimming pared 5 bases from V and 5 bases from J, leaving 12 bases between. The CDR3 covers 13 residues. Written as DNA, the CDR3 is TGTGCCAGCAGCAACAGGGTTAATTATGGCTACACCTTC. Amino acid sequence: CASSNRVNYGYTF.

This clonotype has at least ten counts. The chain is built from TRBV12-3 or TRBV12-4 and TRBJ2-7; weak D call: TRBD2 (6 bases). V was pared by 5 bases and J by 7 bases, with 18 bases between. The CDR3 is 14 residues long. CDR3 region: CASSTYSGAREQYF. For the CDR3, the DNA is TGTGCCAGCAGTACCTACTCGGGAGCAAGAGAGCAGTACTTC.

This clonotype was counted ten times or more. This rearrangement joins TRBV20-1 to TRBJ2-1, with 9 bases lining up with TRBD2. The length of the CDR3 is 16 residues. Germline CDR1 is DFQATT and CDR2 is SNEGSKA (reference sequence). The CDR3 here is CSKAGGSGSSYNEQFF. The CDR3 DNA is TGCAGCAAGGCGGGAGGGTCGGGTTCCTCCTACAATGAGCAGTTCTTC.

In its sample, this clonotype was seen many times. The rearrangement joins TRBV4-1 to TRBJ2-4, with D possibly called TRBD1 or TRBD2 (5 bases each). This CDR3 spans 15 amino acids. The germline CDR1 and CDR2 sequences are MGHRA and YSYEKL. With 4 bases removed from V and 7 bases from J, the gap between germline ends came to 17 bases. The CDR3 protein is CASSRTPGAYNIQYF. The CDR3 bases are TGCGCCAGCAGCCGAACCCCCGGGGCGTACAACATTCAGTACTTC.

There are many counts of this clonotype. V is TRBV12-3 or TRBV12-4 and J is TRBJ1-1; 10 bases line up with TRBD1. J was trimmed by 0 bases and V by 5 bases; bases with no gene match: 6. The CDR3 extends over 16 amino acids. The CDR3 loop reads CASSLGQGGMNTEAFF. CDR3 sequence (DNA): TGTGCCAGCAGTCTTGGACAGGGGGGTATGAACACTGAAGCTTTCTTT.

In its sample, this clonotype was seen many times. The V call is TRBV20-1, the J call TRBJ2-3; maybe TRBD2 (6 bases). The CDR3 extends over 16 amino acids. CDR1 DFQATT and CDR2 SNEGSKA come from the germline V gene (reference sequence). V was shortened by 4 bases and J by 2 bases, with 19 bases between the two germline ends. CDR3 nucleotide sequence: TGCAGTGCTACAAATAGACGGGAGACCTACACAGATACGCAGTATTTT. Residues: CSATNRRETYTDTQYF.

As concerns this clonotype: A read error may be the cause here, since a much bigger clone is one base away. V is TRBV7-9 and J is TRBJ2-1; tentative D call: TRBD1 (5 bases). Germline CDR1 reads SEHNR; CDR2 reads FQNEAQ (reference sequence). The CDR3 totals 15 residues. The DNA of the CDR3 is TGTGCCAGCAGCTTAGAACAGGACCCATACAAGGAGCAGTTCTTC. The encoded protein is CASSLEQDPYKEQFF.

This clonotype was detected ten times or more. The rearrangement joins TRBV7-2 to TRBJ2-7; no clear D gene. The CDR3 extends over 15 amino acids. The V gene's germline CDR1 is SGHTA and CDR2 FQGNSA. V gave up 2 bases and J gave up 6 bases, with 17 bases separating them. CDR3 loop: CASSLTPPQNPEQYF. The CDR3 DNA follows: TGTGCCAGCAGCTTAACCCCGCCCCAGAACCCCGAGCAGTACTTC. Based on the CDR3 plus reference TRBV7-2 and TRBJ2-7, the full variable domain is GAGVSQSPSNKVTEKGKDVELRCDPISGHTALYWYRQSLGQGLEFLIYFQGNSAPDKSGLPSDRFSAERTGGSVSTLTIQRTQQEDSAVYLCASSLTPPQNPEQYFGPGTRLTVT.

This clonotype was detected many times. V is TRBV11-1 and J is TRBJ2-7; a possible D gene is TRBD1 (5 bases). This CDR3 is built from 13 residues. Germline assignment: CDR1 SGHAT and CDR2 FQDESV (reference sequence). V was trimmed by 3 bases and J by 0 bases, leaving 6 bases between them. CDR3 DNA sequence: TGTGCCAGCAGCTTCAGGGACTCCTACGAGCAGTACTTC. Protein sequence: CASSFRDSYEQYF.

In the case of this clonotype: A far larger clone differs by one base, so this is likely a read error. Written as DNA, the CDR3 is TGTGCCAGCAGCTTTGGAGAGGATGAGCAGTTCTTC. Its translation is CASSFGEDEQFF. The chain carries TRBV11-1 and TRBJ2-1; D is unclear. With 3 bases removed from V and 8 bases from J, the gap between germline ends came to 8 bases. Germline V gives CDR1 SGHAT, CDR2 FQDESV (reference sequence). The CDR3 has 12 amino acids. The variable domain in full, completed from reference TRBV11-1 and TRBJ2-1, reads EAEVAQSPRYKITEKSQAVAFWCDPISGHATLYWYRQILGQGPELLVQFQDESVVDDSQLPKDRFSAERLKGVDSTLKIQPAELGDSAMYLCASSFGEDEQFFGPGTRLTVL.

This clonotype was observed at least ten times. The chain uses TRBV6-2 or TRBV6-3 and TRBJ2-7; TRBD2 matches at 7 bases. The germline V gene encodes CDR1 MNHEY and CDR2 SVGEGT. The V segment lost 6 bases and the J segment 4 bases; nucleotides outside the gene matches: 9. CDR3 size: 14 residues. CDR3: CASRRGLVRYEQYF. CDR3 bases: TGTGCCAGCAGACGTGGACTAGTTCGGTACGAGCAGTACTTC.

The chain carries TRBV29-1 and TRBJ1-3; no clear D gene. The CDR3 consists of 12 residues. The germline gives CDR1 SQVTM, CDR2 ANQGSEA. V was pared by 7 bases and J by 0 bases, with 7 bases between. DNA for the CDR3: TGCAGCGGAGGGAGCTCTGGAAACACCATATATTTT. Amino acids: CSGGSSGNTIYF.

V usage is TRBV29-1 and J usage is TRBJ1-5; D perhaps matches TRBD1 (5 bases). Trimming removed 7 bases from V and 0 bases from J, with 13 bases in between. The CDR3 runs 14 residues. Germline CDR1 reads SQVTM; CDR2 reads ANQGSEA. The CDR3 reads CSGPWGYSNQPQHF. The CDR3 DNA reads TGCAGCGGCCCATGGGGGTATAGCAATCAGCCCCAGCATTTT.

As to this clonotype: A much larger clone differs by one base, so this may be a read error. The V gene is TRBV15, the J gene TRBJ1-2; 7 bases map to TRBD1. CDR3 length: 15 amino acids. Germline values: CDR1 LNHNV, CDR2 YYDKDF (reference sequence). DNA of the CDR3: TGTGCCATCAGCAGAGGACCAACAGGGGCCTATGGCTACACCTTC. It is translated as CAISRGPTGAYGYTF.

In this sample, this clonotype turned up many times. The chain links TRBV7-2 to TRBJ2-3, with TRBD2 matching 9 bases. The trim removed 5 bases at V and 2 bases at J, leaving 5 bases unmatched. The CDR3 spans 15 residues. From germline, CDR1 is SGHTA and CDR2 FQGNSA. The CDR3 region is CASSPSGIPTDTQYF. The CDR3 nucleotides are TGTGCCAGCAGCCCTAGCGGGATCCCCACAGATACGCAGTATTTT.